The entry that follows covers one T cell receptor (beta chain) sequence. Using a CD8+CD4-CCR7+CD45RA+ phenotype, naive CD8 T cells were sorted. The data stem from a study of molecular identifiers for immune sequencing clone quantification. Germline lookup yields CDR1 SGHVS and CDR2 FNYEAQ. The V end was cut by 3 bases, the J end by 0 bases, with 8 bases between. There are 14 residues in the CDR3. From the PCR reads, TCRdb called clonotypes with MiXCR, one entry per CDR3 protein. The sample records around 460,000 distinct CDR3 sequences, roughly 24% being singletons. This chain links TRBV7-6 with TRBJ1-1; D gene ambiguous. Sequencing input: naive CD8+ T cells from blood, with Jurkat cell RNA spiked in. Subset here: FACS-sorted CD8+CD4-CCR7+CD45RA+ naive T cells. The sequence derives from a human donor in good health. Some libraries in this study had Jurkat cell RNA spiked in. CDR3 DNA: TGTGCCAGCAGCTTCGATAGGTTGAACACTGAAGCTTTCTTT. It encodes CASSFDRLNTEAFF.